Each of the 3 T cell receptor beta chains below was sequenced from the same sample in a study of cytotoxic CD8 clonotypes in ibrutinib-treated CLL. Here immunoSEQ multiplex PCR was the method, and the copy in TCRdb shows in-frame clones only, minus some. The repertoire holds approximately 67,000 clones, with approximately 80% as singletons. The starting material was PBMCs, obtained at disease progression, from a patient treated with ibrutinib. These receptors all come from a human donor with chronic lymphocytic leukemia.

The V and J genes are TRBV7-9 and TRBJ2-1; D may be TRBD2 (6 bases). CDR1 is SEHNR and CDR2 is FQNEAQ in the germline V gene (reference sequence). The CDR3 spans 13 residues. Trimming pared 10 bases from V and 4 bases from J, leaving 14 bases between. CDR3 in amino acids: CATQPGGYNEQFF. CDR3 in DNA: TGTGCCACCCAGCCCGGGGGATACAATGAGCAGTTCTTC.

The chain couples TRBV9 to TRBJ2-6; D is ambiguous. This CDR3 is built from 15 residues. Germline V gene data show CDR1 as SGDLS and CDR2 as YYNGEE. V was clipped by 0 bases and J by 0 bases, with 4 bases between them. The CDR3 sequence is CASSVGVSGANVLTF. Written as DNA, the CDR3 is TGTGCCAGCAGCGTAGGTGTCTCTGGGGCCAACGTCCTGACTTTC.

The chain is built from TRBV28 and TRBJ1-4; D is possibly TRBD1 (6 bases). Germline V lookup: CDR1 MDHEN, CDR2 SYDVKM. There are 12 residues in the CDR3. V was trimmed by 7 bases and J by 8 bases, leaving 11 bases between them. CDR3 loop: CASTQGIEKLFF. DNA of the CDR3: TGTGCCAGCACGCAGGGGATCGAAAAACTGTTTTTT. The full variable domain, rest sourced from reference TRBV28 and TRBJ1-4, is DVKVTQSSRYLVKRTGEKVFLECVQDMDHENMFWYRQDPGLGLRLIYFSYDVKMKEKGDIPEGYSVSREKKERFSLILESASTNQTSMYLCASTQGIEKLFFGSGTQLSVL.